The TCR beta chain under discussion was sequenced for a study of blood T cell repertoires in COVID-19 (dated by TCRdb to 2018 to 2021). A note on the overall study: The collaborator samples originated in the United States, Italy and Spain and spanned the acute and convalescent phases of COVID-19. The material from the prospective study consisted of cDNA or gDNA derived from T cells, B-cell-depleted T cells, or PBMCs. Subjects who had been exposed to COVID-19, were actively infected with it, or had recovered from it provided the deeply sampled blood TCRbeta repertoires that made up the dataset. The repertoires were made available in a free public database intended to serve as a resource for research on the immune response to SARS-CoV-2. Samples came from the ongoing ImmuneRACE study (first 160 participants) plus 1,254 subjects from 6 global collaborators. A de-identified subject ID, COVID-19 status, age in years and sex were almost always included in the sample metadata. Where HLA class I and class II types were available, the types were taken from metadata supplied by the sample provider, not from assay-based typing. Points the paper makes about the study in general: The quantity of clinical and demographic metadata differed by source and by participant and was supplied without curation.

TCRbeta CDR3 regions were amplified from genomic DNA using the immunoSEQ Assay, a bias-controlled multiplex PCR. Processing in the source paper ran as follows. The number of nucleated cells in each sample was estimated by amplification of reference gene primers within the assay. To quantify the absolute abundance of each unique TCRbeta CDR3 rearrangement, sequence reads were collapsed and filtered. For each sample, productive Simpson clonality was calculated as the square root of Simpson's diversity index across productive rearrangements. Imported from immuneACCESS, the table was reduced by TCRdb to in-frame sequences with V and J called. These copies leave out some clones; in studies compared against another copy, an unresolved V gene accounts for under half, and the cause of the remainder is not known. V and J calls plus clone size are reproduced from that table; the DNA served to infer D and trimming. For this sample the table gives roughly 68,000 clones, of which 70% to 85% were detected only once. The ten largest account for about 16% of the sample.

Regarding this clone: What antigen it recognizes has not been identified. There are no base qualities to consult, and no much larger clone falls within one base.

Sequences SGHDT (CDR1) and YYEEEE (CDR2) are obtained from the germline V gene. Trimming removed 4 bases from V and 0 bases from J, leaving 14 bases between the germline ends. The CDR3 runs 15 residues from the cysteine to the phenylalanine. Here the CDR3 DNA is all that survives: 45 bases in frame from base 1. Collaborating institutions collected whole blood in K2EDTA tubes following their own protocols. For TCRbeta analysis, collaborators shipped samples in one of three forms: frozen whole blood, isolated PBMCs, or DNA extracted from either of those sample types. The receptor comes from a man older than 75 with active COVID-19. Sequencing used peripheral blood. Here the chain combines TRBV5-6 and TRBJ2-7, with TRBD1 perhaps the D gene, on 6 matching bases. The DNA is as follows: TGTGCCAGCAGCCCTCAGGGGCCAACCTCCTACGAGCAGTACTTC. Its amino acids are CASSPQGPTSYEQYF. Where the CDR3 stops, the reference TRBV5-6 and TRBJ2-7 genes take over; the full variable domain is DAGVTQSPTHLIKTRGQQVTLRCSPKSGHDTVSWYQQALGQGPQFIFQYYEEEERQRGNFPDRFSGHQFPNYSSELNVNALLLGDSALYLCASSPQGPTSYEQYFGPGTRLTVT.